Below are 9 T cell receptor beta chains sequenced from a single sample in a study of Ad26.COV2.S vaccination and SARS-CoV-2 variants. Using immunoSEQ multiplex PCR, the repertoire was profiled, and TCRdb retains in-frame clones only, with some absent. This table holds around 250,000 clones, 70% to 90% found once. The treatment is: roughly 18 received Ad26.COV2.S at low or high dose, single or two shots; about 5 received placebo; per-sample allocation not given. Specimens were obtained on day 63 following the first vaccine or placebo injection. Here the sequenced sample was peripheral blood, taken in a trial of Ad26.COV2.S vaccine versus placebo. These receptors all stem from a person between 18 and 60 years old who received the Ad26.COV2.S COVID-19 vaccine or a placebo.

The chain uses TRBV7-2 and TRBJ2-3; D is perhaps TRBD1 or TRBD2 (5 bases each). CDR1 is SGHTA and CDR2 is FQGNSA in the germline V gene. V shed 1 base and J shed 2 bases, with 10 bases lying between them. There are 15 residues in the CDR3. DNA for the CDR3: TGTGCCAGCAGCTTAGACCCAGGGACCACAGATACGCAGTATTTT. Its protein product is CASSLDPGTTDTQYF.

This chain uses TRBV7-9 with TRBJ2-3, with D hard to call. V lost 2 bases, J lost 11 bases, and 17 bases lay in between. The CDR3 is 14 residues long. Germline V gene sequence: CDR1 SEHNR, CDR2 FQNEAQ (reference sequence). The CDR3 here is CASSLPTKPLRQYF. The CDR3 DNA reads TGTGCCAGCAGCTTACCAACAAAACCCTTAAGGCAGTATTTT.

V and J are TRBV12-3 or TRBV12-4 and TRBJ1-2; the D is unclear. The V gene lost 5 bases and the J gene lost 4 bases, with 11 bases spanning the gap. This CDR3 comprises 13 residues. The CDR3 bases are TGTGCCAGCAGTCGCCGGGGTGGCTATGGCTACACCTTC. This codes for CASSRRGGYGYTF.

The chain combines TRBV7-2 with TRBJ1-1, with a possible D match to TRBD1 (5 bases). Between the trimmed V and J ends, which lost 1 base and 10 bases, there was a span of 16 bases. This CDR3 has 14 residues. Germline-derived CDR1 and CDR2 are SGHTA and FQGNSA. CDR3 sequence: CASSLGAGHKIAFF. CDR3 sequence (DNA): TGTGCCAGCAGCTTAGGGGCCGGACACAAGATAGCTTTCTTT.

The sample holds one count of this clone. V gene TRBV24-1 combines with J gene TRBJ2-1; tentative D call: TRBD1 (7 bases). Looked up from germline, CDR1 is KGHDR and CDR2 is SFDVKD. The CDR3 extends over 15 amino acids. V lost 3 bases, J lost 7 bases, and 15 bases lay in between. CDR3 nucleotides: TGTGCCACCAGTGATCCGGGACTGGACAGGAATGAGCAGTTCTTC. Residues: CATSDPGLDRNEQFF.

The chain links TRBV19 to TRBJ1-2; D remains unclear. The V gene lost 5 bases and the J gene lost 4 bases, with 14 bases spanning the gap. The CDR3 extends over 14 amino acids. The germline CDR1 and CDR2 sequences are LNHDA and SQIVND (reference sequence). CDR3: CASSGLSSSYGYTF. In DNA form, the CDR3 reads TGTGCCAGTAGTGGACTCAGTTCCAGCTATGGCTACACCTTC. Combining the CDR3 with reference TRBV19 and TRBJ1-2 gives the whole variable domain DGGITQSPKYLFRKEGQNVTLSCEQNLNHDAMYWYRQDPGQGLRLIYYSQIVNDFQKGDIAEGYSVSREKKESFPLTVTSAQKNPTAFYLCASSGLSSSYGYTFGSGTRLTVV.

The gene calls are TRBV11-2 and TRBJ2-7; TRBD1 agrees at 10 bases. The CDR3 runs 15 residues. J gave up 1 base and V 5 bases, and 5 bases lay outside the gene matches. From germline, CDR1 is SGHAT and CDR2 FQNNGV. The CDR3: CASSAGQGISYEQYF. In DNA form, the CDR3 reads TGTGCCAGCAGCGCGGGACAGGGGATTTCCTACGAGCAGTACTTC.

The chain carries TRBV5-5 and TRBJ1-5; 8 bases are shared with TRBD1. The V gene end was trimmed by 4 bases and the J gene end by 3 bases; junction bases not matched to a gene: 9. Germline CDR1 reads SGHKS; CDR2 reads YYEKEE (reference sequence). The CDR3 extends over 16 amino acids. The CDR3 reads CASSLTPGQVNQPQHF. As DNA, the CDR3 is TGTGCCAGCAGCCTGACCCCGGGACAGGTCAATCAGCCCCAGCATTTT.

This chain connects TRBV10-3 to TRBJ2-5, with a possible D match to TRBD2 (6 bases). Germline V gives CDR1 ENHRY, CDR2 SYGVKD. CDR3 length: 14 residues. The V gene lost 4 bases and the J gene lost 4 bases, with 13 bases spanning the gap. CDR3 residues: CAISANLGGETQYF. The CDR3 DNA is TGTGCCATCAGTGCTAACTTGGGGGGAGAGACCCAGTACTTC.